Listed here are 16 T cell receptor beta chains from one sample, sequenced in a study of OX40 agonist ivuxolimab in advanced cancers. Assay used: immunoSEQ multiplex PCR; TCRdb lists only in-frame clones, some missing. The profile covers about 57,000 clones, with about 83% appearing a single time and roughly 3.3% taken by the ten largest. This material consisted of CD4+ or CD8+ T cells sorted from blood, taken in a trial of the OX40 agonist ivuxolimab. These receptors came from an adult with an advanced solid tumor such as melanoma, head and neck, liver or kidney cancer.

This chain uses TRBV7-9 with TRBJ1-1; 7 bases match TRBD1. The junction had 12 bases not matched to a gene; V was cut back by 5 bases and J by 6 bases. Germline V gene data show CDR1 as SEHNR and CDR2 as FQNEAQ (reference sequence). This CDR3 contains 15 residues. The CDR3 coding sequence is TGTGCCAGCAGCGAACACAACAGGGGTGGACCTGAAGCTTTCTTT. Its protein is CASSEHNRGGPEAFF.

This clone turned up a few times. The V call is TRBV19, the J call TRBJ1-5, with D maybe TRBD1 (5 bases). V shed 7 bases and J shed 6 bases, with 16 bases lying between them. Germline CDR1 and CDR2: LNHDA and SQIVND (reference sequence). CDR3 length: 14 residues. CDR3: CASTSLRGGQPQHF. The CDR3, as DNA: TGTGCCAGTACCTCCCTGAGGGGTGGTCAGCCCCAGCATTTT. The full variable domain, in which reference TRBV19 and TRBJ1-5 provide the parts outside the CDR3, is DGGITQSPKYLFRKEGQNVTLSCEQNLNHDAMYWYRQDPGQGLRLIYYSQIVNDFQKGDIAEGYSVSREKKESFPLTVTSAQKNPTAFYLCASTSLRGGQPQHFGDGTRLSIL.

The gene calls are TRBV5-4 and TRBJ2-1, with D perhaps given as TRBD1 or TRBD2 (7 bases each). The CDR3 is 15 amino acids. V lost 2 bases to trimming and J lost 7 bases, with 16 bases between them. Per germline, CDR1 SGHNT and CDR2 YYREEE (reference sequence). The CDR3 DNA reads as TGTGCCAGCAGCTTATGGGCAGGGGGAGGGAATGAGCAGTTCTTC. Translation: CASSLWAGGGNEQFF.

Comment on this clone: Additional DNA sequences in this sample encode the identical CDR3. CDR3 DNA sequence: TGTGCCTGGAGTAGGGGGCCCTACGAGCAGTACTTC. It is translated as CAWSRGPYEQYF. This chain links TRBV30 with TRBJ2-7, with 7 bases fitting TRBD1. With 2 bases clipped from V and 2 bases from J, the junction kept 0 bases outside the gene matches. Germline V gene data show CDR1 as GTSNPN and CDR2 as SVGIG (reference sequence). The CDR3 is made up of 12 amino acids.

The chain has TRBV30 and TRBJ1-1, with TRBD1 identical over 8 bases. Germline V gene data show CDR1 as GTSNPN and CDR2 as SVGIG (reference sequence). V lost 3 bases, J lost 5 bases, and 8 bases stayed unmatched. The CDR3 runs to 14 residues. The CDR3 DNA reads TGTGCCTGGAGCCAGGACAGGGCAGGGACTGAAGCTTTCTTT. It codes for CAWSQDRAGTEAFF.

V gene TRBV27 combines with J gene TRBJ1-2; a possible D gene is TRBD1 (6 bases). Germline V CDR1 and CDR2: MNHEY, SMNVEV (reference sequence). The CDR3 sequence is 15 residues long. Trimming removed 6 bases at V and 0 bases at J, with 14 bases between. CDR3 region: CASRLNTGTNYGYTF. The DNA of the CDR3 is TGTGCCAGCAGACTTAATACAGGGACTAACTATGGCTACACCTTC.

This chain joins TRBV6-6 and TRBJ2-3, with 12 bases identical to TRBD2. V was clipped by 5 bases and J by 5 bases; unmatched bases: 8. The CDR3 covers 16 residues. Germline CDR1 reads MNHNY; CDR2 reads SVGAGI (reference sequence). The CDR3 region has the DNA TGTGCCAGCAGTCGGGGACTAGCGGGTTTGGGAGATACGCAGTATTTT. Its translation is CASSRGLAGLGDTQYF.

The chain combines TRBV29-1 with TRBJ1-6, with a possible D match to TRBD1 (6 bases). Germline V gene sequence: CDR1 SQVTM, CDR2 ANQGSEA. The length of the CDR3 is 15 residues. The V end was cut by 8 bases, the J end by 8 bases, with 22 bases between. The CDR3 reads CSPPIARKGDSPLHF. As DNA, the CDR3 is TGCAGCCCCCCAATCGCGCGAAAGGGGGATTCACCCCTCCACTTT.

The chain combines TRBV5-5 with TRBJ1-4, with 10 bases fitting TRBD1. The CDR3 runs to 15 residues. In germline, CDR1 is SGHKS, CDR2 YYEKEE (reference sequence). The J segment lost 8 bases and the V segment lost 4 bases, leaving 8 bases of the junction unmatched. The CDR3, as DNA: TGTGCCAGCAGCGGCGGGACAGGGGCGCGGGAAAAACTGTTTTTT. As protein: CASSGGTGAREKLFF.

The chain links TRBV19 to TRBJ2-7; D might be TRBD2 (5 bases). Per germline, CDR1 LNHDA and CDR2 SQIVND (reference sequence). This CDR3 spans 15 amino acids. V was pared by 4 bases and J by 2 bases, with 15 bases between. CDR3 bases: TGTGCCAGTAGTAGCGCATTGGCGGGCGCCTACGAGCAGTACTTC. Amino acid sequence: CASSSALAGAYEQYF. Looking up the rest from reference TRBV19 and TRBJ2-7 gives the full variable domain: DGGITQSPKYLFRKEGQNVTLSCEQNLNHDAMYWYRQDPGQGLRLIYYSQIVNDFQKGDIAEGYSVSREKKESFPLTVTSAQKNPTAFYLCASSSALAGAYEQYFGPGTRLTVT.

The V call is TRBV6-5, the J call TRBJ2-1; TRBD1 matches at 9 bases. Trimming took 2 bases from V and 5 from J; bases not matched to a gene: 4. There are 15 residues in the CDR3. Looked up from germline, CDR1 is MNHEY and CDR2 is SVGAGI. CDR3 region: CASSYEGQGNNEQFF. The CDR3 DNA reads TGTGCCAGCAGTTACGAGGGACAGGGCAACAATGAGCAGTTCTTC.

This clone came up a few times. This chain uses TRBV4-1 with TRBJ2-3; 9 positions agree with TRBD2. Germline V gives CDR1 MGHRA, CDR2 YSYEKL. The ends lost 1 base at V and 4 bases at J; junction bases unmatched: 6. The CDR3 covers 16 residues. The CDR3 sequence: CASSQVAGGPSDTQYF. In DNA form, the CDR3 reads TGCGCCAGCAGCCAAGTGGCGGGAGGGCCTTCAGATACGCAGTATTTT.

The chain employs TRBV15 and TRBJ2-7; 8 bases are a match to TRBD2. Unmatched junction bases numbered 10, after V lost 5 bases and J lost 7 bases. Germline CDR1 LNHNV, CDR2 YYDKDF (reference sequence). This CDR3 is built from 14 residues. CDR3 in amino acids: CATSLLAGTGEQYF. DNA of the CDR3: TGTGCCACCAGCCTTTTAGCGGGAACTGGTGAGCAGTACTTC. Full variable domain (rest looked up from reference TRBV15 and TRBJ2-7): DAMVIQNPRYQVTQFGKPVTLSCSQTLNHNVMYWYQQKSSQAPKLLFHYYDKDFNNEADTPDNFQSRRPNTSFCFLDIRSPGLGDTAMYLCATSLLAGTGEQYFGPGTRLTVT.

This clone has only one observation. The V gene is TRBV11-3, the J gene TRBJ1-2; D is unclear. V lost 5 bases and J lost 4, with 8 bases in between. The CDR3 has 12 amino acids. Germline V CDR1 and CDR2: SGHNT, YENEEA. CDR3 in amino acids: CASSPTAYGYTF. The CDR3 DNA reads TGTGCCAGCAGCCCGACGGCCTATGGCTACACCTTC.

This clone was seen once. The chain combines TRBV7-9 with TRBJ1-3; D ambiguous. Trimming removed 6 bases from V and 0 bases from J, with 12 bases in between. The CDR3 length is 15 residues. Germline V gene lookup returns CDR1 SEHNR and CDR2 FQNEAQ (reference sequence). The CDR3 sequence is CASSYEGYSGNTIYF. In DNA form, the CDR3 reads TGTGCCAGCAGTTATGAAGGCTACTCTGGAAACACCATATATTTT. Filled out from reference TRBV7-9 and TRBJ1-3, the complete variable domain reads DTGVSQNPRHKITKRGQNVTFRCDPISEHNRLYWYRQTLGQGPEFLTYFQNEAQLEKSRLLSDRFSAERPKGSFSTLEIQRTEQGDSAMYLCASSYEGYSGNTIYFGEGSWLTVV.

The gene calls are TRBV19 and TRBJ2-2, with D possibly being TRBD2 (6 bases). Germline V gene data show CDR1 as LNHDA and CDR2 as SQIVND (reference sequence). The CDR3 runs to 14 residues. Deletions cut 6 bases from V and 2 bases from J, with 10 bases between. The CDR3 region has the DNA TGTGCCAGTAGCAACGGGGGTAACACCGGGGAGCTGTTTTTT. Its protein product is CASSNGGNTGELFF. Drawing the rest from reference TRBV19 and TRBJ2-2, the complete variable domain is DGGITQSPKYLFRKEGQNVTLSCEQNLNHDAMYWYRQDPGQGLRLIYYSQIVNDFQKGDIAEGYSVSREKKESFPLTVTSAQKNPTAFYLCASSNGGNTGELFFGEGSRLTVL.